This TCR beta chain was retrieved from a study of identical twins. TCRdb analysed the 5' RACE reads with MiXCR anew, one entry per CDR3 protein. The table includes around 570,000 distinct CDR3 sequences, more than 9% detected once. J gave up 4 bases and V 6 bases, and 6 bases lay outside the gene matches. The CDR3 has 13 residues. The germline V gene has CDR1 SQVTM and CDR2 ANQGSEA. The same data also went into a second study, on yellow fever vaccine responses in identical twins.

Sequenced material: PBMCs. The chain couples TRBV29-1 to TRBJ2-7; TRBD1 aligns across 10 bases. This clonotype was obtained from a woman between 18 and 30 years old in good health. The CDR3 DNA sequence: TGCAGCGTGAGGACAGGGGGGGATTACGAGCAGTACTTC. Its protein is CSVRTGGDYEQYF.